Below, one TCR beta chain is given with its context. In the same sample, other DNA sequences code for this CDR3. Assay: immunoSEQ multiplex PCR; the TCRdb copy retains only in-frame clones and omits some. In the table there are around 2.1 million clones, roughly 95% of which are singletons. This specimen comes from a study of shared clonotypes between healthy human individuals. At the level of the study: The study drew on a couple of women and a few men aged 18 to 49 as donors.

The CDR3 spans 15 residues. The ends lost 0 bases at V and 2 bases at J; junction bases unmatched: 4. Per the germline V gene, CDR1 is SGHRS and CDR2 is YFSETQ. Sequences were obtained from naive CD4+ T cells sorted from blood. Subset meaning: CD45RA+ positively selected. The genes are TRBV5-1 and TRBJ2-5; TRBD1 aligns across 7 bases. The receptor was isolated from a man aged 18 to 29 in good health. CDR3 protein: CASSLVSGGQETQYF. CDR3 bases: TGCGCCAGCAGCTTGGTTTCAGGGGGACAAGAGACCCAGTACTTC.